Shown below are 20 T cell receptor beta chains from a single sample sequenced in a study of cytomegalovirus exposure and HLA in healthy donors. Libraries were prepared by immunoSEQ multiplex PCR; TCRdb keeps only in-frame clonotypes and omits some of them. This table holds approximately 300,000 clones, 86% found once. The sample consisted of PBMCs. The receptor source for this set is a woman aged 18-35 years in good health and CMV-seronegative.

This chain connects TRBV27 to TRBJ2-5, with 7 bases matching TRBD1. In germline, CDR1 is MNHEY, CDR2 SMNVEV (reference sequence). Unmatched junction bases numbered 11, after V lost 5 bases and J lost 5 bases. CDR3 length equals 15 residues. The CDR3 DNA follows: TGTGCCAGCAGTACGACTACAGGGGAGTGGGAGACCCAGTACTTC. Its protein is CASSTTTGEWETQYF.

The chain recombines TRBV6-5 with TRBJ2-1; possibly TRBD1 for D (5 bases). This CDR3 region has 15 residues. Trimming stripped 7 bases from V and 1 base from J, with 14 bases between. The germline V gene has CDR1 MNHEY and CDR2 SVGAGI. The CDR3 spells CASIPSTESYNEQFF. Written as DNA, the CDR3 is TGTGCCAGCATTCCCTCGACAGAGTCCTACAATGAGCAGTTCTTC.

The chain joins TRBV2 to TRBJ1-2, with no clear D. The germline V gene encodes CDR1 SNHLY and CDR2 FYNNEI. Trimming took off 2 bases at V and 8 bases at J, with 15 bases between the two ends. This CDR3 contains 14 residues. The CDR3: CASSEYRGSEGYTF. CDR3 DNA sequence: TGTGCCAGCAGTGAATATCGGGGTTCGGAAGGCTACACCTTC.

DNA for the CDR3: TGTGCCAGCAGCCTTTTAGCGGGAGTCACAGATACGCAGTATTTT. Its protein product is CASSLLAGVTDTQYF. The rearrangement uses TRBV11-2 and TRBJ2-3; 9 bases are shared with TRBD2. V was clipped by 5 bases and J by 2 bases; unmatched bases: 5. Germline lookup yields CDR1 SGHAT and CDR2 FQNNGV. The CDR3 has 15 residues.

This rearrangement joins TRBV7-3 to TRBJ1-4; D gene unclear. This CDR3 has 13 amino acids. Germline V gene sequence: CDR1 SGHTA, CDR2 FQGTGA. Trimming removed 5 bases at V and 3 bases at J, with 7 bases between. The CDR3 loop is CASSDRANEKLFF. The CDR3 DNA follows: TGTGCCAGCAGCGATCGGGCTAATGAAAAACTGTTTTTT. Supplemented by reference TRBV7-3 and TRBJ1-4, the full variable domain reads GAGVSQTPSNKVTEKGKYVELRCDPISGHTALYWYRQSLGQGPEFLIYFQGTGAADDSGLPNDRFFAVRPEGSVSTLKIQRTERGDSAVYLCASSDRANEKLFFGSGTQLSVL.

This clone came up a few times. The sample carries other DNA sequences with the same CDR3. CDR3 protein: CASSLRGEQYF. As DNA, the CDR3 is TGTGCCAGCAGTTTACGGGGCGAGCAGTACTTC. V and J are TRBV28 and TRBJ2-7, with D possibly TRBD2 on 5 matching bases. Trimming removed 2 bases at V and 6 bases at J, with 5 bases between. The CDR3 runs 11 residues. In germline, CDR1 is MDHEN, CDR2 SYDVKM.

The chain combines TRBV9 with TRBJ2-3, with 12 bases that match TRBD2. With V trimmed by 3 bases and J by 5 bases, 7 bases remained unmatched. Per the germline V gene, CDR1 is SGDLS and CDR2 is YYNGEE. This CDR3 contains 16 residues. In DNA, the CDR3 is TGTGCCAGCAGCGCACTAGCGGGAGGAGGTGTAGATACGCAGTATTTT. Translating it yields CASSALAGGGVDTQYF.

The chain employs TRBV28 and TRBJ1-4, with a tentative D call TRBD1 (6 bases). V lost 4 bases to trimming and J lost 8 bases, with 14 bases between them. Germline loops: CDR1 MDHEN, CDR2 SYDVKM. The CDR3 has 14 residues. The CDR3 reads CASSSPTGGEKLFF. CDR3 in DNA: TGTGCCAGCAGTTCTCCGACAGGCGGGGAAAAACTGTTTTTT.

This chain uses TRBV13 with TRBJ1-3, with D hard to call. Germline V gene sequence: CDR1 PRHDT, CDR2 FYEKMQ (reference sequence). Trimming took off 5 bases at V and 3 bases at J, with 5 bases between the two ends. The CDR3 consists of 12 residues. CDR3 protein: CASSLIGNTIYF. The CDR3 DNA follows: TGTGCCAGCAGCCTAATTGGAAACACCATATATTTT.

The chain combines TRBV27 with TRBJ2-5; TRBD1 matches 8 bases. The V gene's germline CDR1 is MNHEY and CDR2 SMNVEV (reference sequence). The CDR3 consists of 14 residues. V was clipped by 7 bases and J by 3 bases; unmatched bases: 7. CDR3 nucleotide sequence: TGTGCCAGCACCCCCTCACAGGGGGAAGAGACCCAGTACTTC. It translates to CASTPSQGEETQYF.

The V and J genes are TRBV28 and TRBJ2-7; TRBD1 aligns across 7 bases. This CDR3 region has 13 residues. V lost 5 bases and J lost 7; bases outside the gene matches: 8. From germline, CDR1 is MDHEN and CDR2 SYDVKM. The CDR3 nucleotides read TGTGCCAGCAGTCACTCCGGGACAGCAGAGCAGTACTTC. Protein product: CASSHSGTAEQYF.

Only a few counts were recorded for this clone. The chain uses TRBV7-2 and TRBJ1-1; D is perhaps TRBD1 (5 bases). The germline V and J ends were trimmed by 5 bases and 1 base, with 8 bases remaining between them. Germline V gives CDR1 SGHTA, CDR2 FQGNSA. The CDR3 extends over 13 amino acids. Written as DNA, the CDR3 is TGTGCCAGCAGCGCCGGACAGAACACTGAAGCTTTCTTT. As protein: CASSAGQNTEAFF.

The CDR3 loop is CASSPPARFWEQFF. The DNA for the CDR3 is TGTGCCAGCTCACCACCGGCTCGCTTCTGGGAGCAGTTCTTC. This rearrangement joins TRBV18 to TRBJ2-1; D not certain. Germline V gene lookup returns CDR1 KGHSH and CDR2 LQKENI. This CDR3 is built from 14 residues. V lost 0 bases, J lost 10 bases, and 13 bases lay in between.

The chain employs TRBV7-6 and TRBJ2-5; 7 bases are shared with TRBD2. The CDR3 spans 14 residues. The J segment lost 7 bases and the V segment lost 7 bases, leaving 12 bases of the junction unmatched. CDR1 and CDR2 (germline): SGHVS, FNYEAQ. CDR3 sequence: CASTPGLPPATQYF. CDR3 nucleotide sequence: TGTGCCAGCACCCCGGGACTACCGCCCGCGACCCAGTACTTC.

This chain connects TRBV5-4 to TRBJ2-3; D call uncertain. V shed 4 bases and J shed 2 bases, with 11 bases lying between them. This CDR3 is 14 amino acids long. Germline V gives CDR1 SGHNT, CDR2 YYREEE (reference sequence). This CDR3 reads CASSHRGTTDTQYF. The CDR3 coding sequence is TGTGCCAGCAGCCACCGAGGAACCACAGATACGCAGTATTTT.

This clone was observed many times. The chain recombines TRBV18 with TRBJ1-3, with D hard to call. The V and J ends lost 5 bases and 8 bases respectively, with 7 bases between them. This CDR3 has 11 amino acids. The V gene's germline CDR1 is KGHSH and CDR2 LQKENI. The CDR3, as DNA: TGTGCCAGCTCATCGGTAGACACCATATATTTT. Residues: CASSSVDTIYF.

The chain combines TRBV18 with TRBJ2-1; D ambiguous. Germline V gene sequence: CDR1 KGHSH, CDR2 LQKENI. V dropped 5 bases and J dropped 4 bases, with 12 bases sitting between them. The CDR3 has 14 amino acids. The CDR3 spells CASSGPRQYNEQFF. The CDR3 region has the DNA TGTGCCAGCTCAGGTCCGCGACAATACAATGAGCAGTTCTTC.

The chain combines TRBV6-1 with TRBJ2-7, with 9 bases aligning to TRBD1. Unmatched junction bases numbered 5, after V lost 4 bases and J lost 4 bases. The CDR3 covers 14 residues. Per germline, CDR1 MNHNS and CDR2 SASEGT. CDR3 loop: CASSARDREYEQYF. The DNA for the CDR3 is TGTGCCAGCAGTGCCCGGGACAGGGAGTACGAGCAGTACTTC.

The rearrangement links TRBV27 to TRBJ2-1, with TRBD2 matching over 9 bases. This CDR3 has 15 amino acids. In germline, CDR1 is MNHEY, CDR2 SMNVEV (reference sequence). V dropped 3 bases and J dropped 0; count of bases not matched to a gene: 0. The CDR3 region has the DNA TGTGCCAGCAGTTTTAGCGGGAGCTCCTACAATGAGCAGTTCTTC. This translates into CASSFSGSSYNEQFF.

The J gene is TRBJ1-4, the V gene TRBV2; D is possibly TRBD1 (6 bases). The V gene's germline CDR1 is SNHLY and CDR2 FYNNEI. Trimming shortened V by 4 bases and J by 3 bases, and 9 bases separated the two germline ends. The CDR3 extends over 14 amino acids. The CDR3 is CASSGGQPNEKLFF. The CDR3 DNA reads as TGTGCCAGCAGTGGGGGGCAACCTAATGAAAAACTGTTTTTT.